Sequencing of this T cell receptor beta chain was carried out in a study of shared clonotypes between healthy human individuals. The germline V gene encodes CDR1 SGHTA and CDR2 FQGNSA. This CDR3 has 13 amino acids. Deletions cut 5 bases from V and 4 bases from J, with 12 bases between. The data were produced by immunoSEQ multiplex PCR, yet TCRdb's version contains in-frame clones alone and is incomplete. The sample consists of 1,400,000 or so clones, approximately 98.5% of them appearing once. Sequences were obtained from naive CD4+ T cells sorted from blood. Subset meaning: CD45RA+ positively selected. The source of this sequence is a man under 40 in good health. The chain employs TRBV7-2 and TRBJ2-7; TRBD1 might be the D (5 bases). Written as DNA, the CDR3 is TGTGCCAGCAGCCCCGACAGACTGTACGAGCAGTACTTC. It yields the protein CASSPDRLYEQYF.